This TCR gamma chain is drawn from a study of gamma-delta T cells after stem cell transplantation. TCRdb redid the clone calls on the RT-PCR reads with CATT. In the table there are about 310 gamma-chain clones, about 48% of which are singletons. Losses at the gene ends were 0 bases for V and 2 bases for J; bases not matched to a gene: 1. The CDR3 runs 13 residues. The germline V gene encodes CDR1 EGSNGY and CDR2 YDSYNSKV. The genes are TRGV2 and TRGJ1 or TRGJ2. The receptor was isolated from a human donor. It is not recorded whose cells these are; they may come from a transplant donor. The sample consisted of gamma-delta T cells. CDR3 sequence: CATWDGDYYKKLF. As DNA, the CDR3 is TGTGCCACCTGGGACGGGGATTATTATAAGAAACTCTTT.